This T cell receptor (beta chain) was recorded in a study of blood T cell repertoires in COVID-19. Study in general: Material from acute and convalescent COVID-19 was sourced from the United States, Italy and Spain. Sample material is recorded as cDNA or gDNA derived from T cells, B-cell-depleted T cells, or PBMCs.

V shed 1 base and J shed 4 bases, with 10 bases lying between them. Germline V gives CDR1 SQVTM, CDR2 ANQGSEA. The CDR3 is 13 amino acids. As processed by the authors: Using reference gene primer amplification, nucleated cell counts were estimated. Assay: immunoSEQ multiplex PCR; the TCRdb copy retains only in-frame clones and omits some. V and J calls and clone size follow that table, whereas D and trimming were derived from the DNA. Of around 120,000 clones listed, over 70% are singletons. The sequence was obtained from a woman between 65 and 79 years old with acute or convalescent COVID-19. The chain combines TRBV29-1 with TRBJ1-2; the D gene is possibly TRBD1 (5 bases). The sequencing sample was made of peripheral blood. The CDR3 protein is CSVEVWGPYGYTF. DNA for the CDR3: TGCAGCGTTGAAGTGTGGGGCCCCTATGGCTACACCTTC.